These 2 T cell receptor beta chains came from one sample sequenced in a study of control samples from healthy donors and cancer patients. Libraries were prepared by immunoSEQ multiplex PCR; TCRdb keeps only in-frame clonotypes and omits some of them. The sample has more than 100,000 clones; around nine tenths are singletons. The source material was PBMCs. The receptor source for this set is a man aged 45-60 years with head and neck cancer.

The J gene is TRBJ2-7, the V gene TRBV3-1 (or the pseudogene TRBV3-2); D perhaps matches TRBD2 (6 bases). V lost 2 bases to trimming and J lost 3 bases, with 11 bases between them. The CDR3 extends over 14 amino acids. Germline lookup yields CDR1 LGHDT and CDR2 YNNKEL (reference sequence). DNA for the CDR3: TGTGCCAGCAGCCAACTTCAGGGAGGCTACGAGCAGTACTTC. Translation gives CASSQLQGGYEQYF.

The rearrangement links TRBV10-1 to TRBJ2-1, with D tentatively TRBD1 (6 bases). V dropped 0 bases and J dropped 2 bases, with 11 bases sitting between them. From germline, CDR1 is WNHNN and CDR2 SYGVQD (reference sequence). The CDR3 length is 16 residues. CDR3 in amino acids: CASSESSAGAYNEQFF. The CDR3 bases are TGCGCCAGCAGTGAGTCGAGCGCAGGGGCCTACAATGAGCAGTTCTTC.